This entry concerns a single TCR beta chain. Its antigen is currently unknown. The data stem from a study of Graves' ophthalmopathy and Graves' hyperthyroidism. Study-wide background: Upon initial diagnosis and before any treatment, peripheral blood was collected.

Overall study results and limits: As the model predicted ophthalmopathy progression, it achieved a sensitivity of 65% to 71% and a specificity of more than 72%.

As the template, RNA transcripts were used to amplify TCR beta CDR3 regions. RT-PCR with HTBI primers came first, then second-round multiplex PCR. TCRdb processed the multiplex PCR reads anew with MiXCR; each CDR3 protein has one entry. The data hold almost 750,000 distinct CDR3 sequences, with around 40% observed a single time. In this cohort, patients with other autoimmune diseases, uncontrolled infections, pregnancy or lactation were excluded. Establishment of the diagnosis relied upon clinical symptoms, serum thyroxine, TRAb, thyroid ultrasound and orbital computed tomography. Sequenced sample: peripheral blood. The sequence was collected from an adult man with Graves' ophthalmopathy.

DNA for the CDR3: TGTGCCAGCAGTTCGGCCGGGAGTGGGTACGAGCAGTACTTC. Protein product: CASSSAGSGYEQYF. The gene calls are TRBV7-2 and TRBJ2-7, with a tentative D call TRBD2 (6 bases). V was clipped by 6 bases and J by 4 bases, with 16 bases between them. The CDR3 length is 14 residues. Per the germline V gene, CDR1 is SGHTA and CDR2 is FQGNSA.